A single sample is the source of the 15 T cell receptor beta chains below, sequenced in a study of blood T cell repertoires in COVID-19. Profiled with immunoSEQ multiplex PCR; TCRdb holds only in-frame clones, not every one. The sample lists about 200,000 clones; 70% to 90% were seen once. The sequencing sample was made of peripheral blood. Receptors originate from a man aged 55 to 69 with COVID-19, enrolled during active disease.

This rearrangement joins TRBV10-3 to TRBJ1-5, with 9 bases identical to TRBD1. CDR3 size: 18 residues. V lost 3 bases, J lost 2 bases, and 11 bases stayed unmatched. Germline CDR1 ENHRY, CDR2 SYGVKD. The CDR3 region is CAISDPDRGGLGNQPQHF. CDR3 nucleotides: TGTGCCATCAGTGACCCGGACAGGGGAGGTTTGGGCAATCAGCCCCAGCATTTT.

The chain combines TRBV25-1 with TRBJ2-1; D is unresolved. Germline V gene data show CDR1 as MGHDK and CDR2 as SYGVNS. V was cut by 3 bases and J by 2 bases, with 14 bases left in between. CDR3 size: 16 residues. CDR3 coding DNA: TGTGCCAGCAGTGATCTCGGATCTGGGCCCTACAATGAGCAGTTCTTC. This encodes CASSDLGSGPYNEQFF. Variable domain in full (rest from reference TRBV25-1 and TRBJ2-1): EADIYQTPRYLVIGTGKKITLECSQTMGHDKMYWYQQDPGMELHLIHYSYGVNSTEKGDLSSESTVSRIRTEHFPLTLESARPSHTSQYLCASSDLGSGPYNEQFFGPGTRLTVL.

This clone is a singleton in its sample. CDR3 nucleotide sequence: TGTGCCATCAGTGCAGCGGGTGAATACGAGCAGTACTTC. Its translation is CAISAAGEYEQYF. This rearrangement joins TRBV10-3 to TRBJ2-7; a possible D gene is TRBD2 (6 bases). CDR1 is ENHRY and CDR2 is SYGVKD in the germline V gene. There are 13 residues in the CDR3. V was pared by 4 bases and J by 4 bases, with 11 bases between.

The J gene is TRBJ2-1, the V gene TRBV21-1; TRBD2 is the table's D call, not checked against the DNA. TRBV21-1 constitutes a pseudogene. The CDR3 has 15 residues. CDR3 sequence: CASSKGGHTCNEQFF. CDR3 DNA: TGTGCCAGCAGCAAGGGGGGTCACACTTGTAATGAGCAGTTCTTC.

This chain links TRBV9 with TRBJ2-3, with a tentative D call TRBD2 (5 bases). This CDR3 comprises 14 residues. Germline CDR1 is SGDLS and CDR2 is YYNGEE. Trimming cost V 3 bases and J 3 bases, with 11 bases left between them. CDR3 coding DNA: TGTGCCAGCAGCGCCCCCGGGAATACAGATACGCAGTATTTT. This gives the protein CASSAPGNTDTQYF.

This clone was seen once. The J gene is TRBJ1-2, the V gene TRBV5-4; D call uncertain. Germline values: CDR1 SGHNT, CDR2 YYREEE (reference sequence). Between the trimmed V and J ends, which lost 0 bases and 2 bases, there was a span of 8 bases. The CDR3 sequence is 14 residues long. The DNA of the CDR3 is TGTGCCAGCAGCTTGGCACAAAACAACTATGGCTACACCTTC. Encoded protein: CASSLAQNNYGYTF. Full variable domain (outside the CDR3, taken from reference TRBV5-4 and TRBJ1-2): ETGVTQSPTHLIKTRGQQVTLRCSSQSGHNTVSWYQQALGQGPQFIFQYYREEENGRGNFPPRFSGLQFPNYSSELNVNALELDDSALYLCASSLAQNNYGYTFGSGTRLTVV.

This clone appeared a single time. The chain combines TRBV30 with TRBJ1-6; 9 nucleotides line up with TRBD1. The CDR3 runs 13 residues. Germline V gives CDR1 GTSNPN, CDR2 SVGIG (reference sequence). The V gene end was trimmed by 5 bases and the J gene end by 7 bases; junction bases not matched to a gene: 3. The CDR3 loop reads CAWVGQGNSPLHF. The CDR3 DNA sequence: TGTGCCTGGGTTGGACAGGGGAATTCACCCCTCCACTTT.

The chain links TRBV3-1 (or the pseudogene TRBV3-2) to TRBJ1-3, with D possibly being TRBD1 (5 bases). This CDR3 region has 17 residues. Trimming removed 0 bases at V and 0 bases at J, with 12 bases between. Germline CDR1 reads LGHDT; CDR2 reads YNNKEL (reference sequence). The CDR3 is CASSQELWGSSGNTIYF. DNA for the CDR3: TGTGCCAGCAGCCAAGAACTCTGGGGCTCCTCTGGAAACACCATATATTTT.

The genes are TRBV6-6 and TRBJ1-2; TRBD1 aligns across 12 bases. The length of the CDR3 is 14 residues. After removal of 7 bases from V and 4 bases from J, the junction contained 4 bases not matched to a gene. The germline V gene encodes CDR1 MNHNY and CDR2 SVGAGI (reference sequence). The CDR3 region is CASTTGQGAYGYTF. The CDR3 DNA sequence: TGTGCCAGCACCACGGGACAGGGGGCCTATGGCTACACCTTC.

This clone was seen more than once but under ten times. This chain links TRBV3-1 (or the pseudogene TRBV3-2) with TRBJ2-7; 9 positions agree with TRBD2. CDR3 length: 15 amino acids. CDR1 is LGHDT, CDR2 YNNKEL, per germline (reference sequence). Trimming removed 1 base from V and 3 bases from J; junction bases left unmatched: 4. CDR3 loop: CASSQGSSGNYEQYF. CDR3 DNA: TGTGCCAGCAGCCAAGGTTCTAGCGGGAACTACGAGCAGTACTTC.

The chain has TRBV5-1 and TRBJ2-7, with unresolved D. The CDR3 contains 14 residues. Germline-derived CDR1 and CDR2 are SGHRS and YFSETQ. V was cut by 4 bases and J by 2 bases, with 13 bases left in between. The chain's CDR3 is CASSLVGRTYEQYF. Here the CDR3 DNA reads TGCGCCAGCAGCCTTGTTGGCCGAACCTACGAGCAGTACTTC.

The V gene is TRBV14, the J gene TRBJ2-3; possibly TRBD1 for D (5 bases). Germline loops: CDR1 SGHDN, CDR2 FVKESK. V lost 6 bases and J lost 1, with 8 bases in between. The CDR3 is made up of 13 amino acids. This CDR3 is CASRQARTDTQYF. DNA for the CDR3: TGTGCCAGCAGACAGGCACGCACAGATACGCAGTATTTT. The variable domain in full, completed from reference TRBV14 and TRBJ2-3, reads EAGVTQFPSHSVIEKGQTVTLRCDPISGHDNLYWYRRVMGKEIKFLLHFVKESKQDESGMPNNRFLAERTGGTYSTLKVQPAELEDSGVYFCASRQARTDTQYFGPGTRLTVL.

The chain carries TRBV2 and TRBJ2-3; TRBD2 agrees at 9 bases. The CDR3 covers 17 residues. J gave up 2 bases and V 5 bases, and 11 bases lay outside the gene matches. Germline V CDR1 and CDR2: SNHLY, FYNNEI. CDR3 residues: CASSKTLAGAYTDTQYF. Written as DNA, the CDR3 is TGTGCCAGCAGTAAGACCTTAGCGGGAGCTTACACAGATACGCAGTATTTT.

This chain connects TRBV21-1 to TRBJ1-1; TRBD1 reflects the table's D call only, with no check against the DNA. TRBV21-1 is annotated as a pseudogene. CDR3 length equals 13 residues. The CDR3 region has the DNA TGTGCCAGCAGACCGGACAGGGCTTCCAGGGCTTTCTTT. Residues: CASRPDRASRAFF.

V is TRBV10-3 and J is TRBJ1-4; 8 positions agree with TRBD1. The CDR3 is 15 amino acids. Per the germline V gene, CDR1 is ENHRY and CDR2 is SYGVKD. Trimming at V came to 0 bases and at J to 8 bases, leaving 5 bases not matched to a gene. DNA for the CDR3: TGTGCCATCAGTGAGTCAGCAGGGGGCTTAGAAAAACTGTTTTTT. It encodes CAISESAGGLEKLFF.